The entry below gives a single T cell receptor (beta chain) sequence along with its context. What antigen it recognizes has not been identified. No per-base quality is available; no much larger clone lies one base away. This record belongs to a study of cytomegalovirus exposure and HLA in healthy donors (dated 2017 in TCRdb). For the study in its entirety: According to an earlier analysis of several hundred of the donors, roughly 180 million T cells yielded approximately 120 million unique TCR beta sequences and about 300 Gb of sequence data. Across under 500 genotyped donors of the cohort, an average of about 220,000 unique TCR beta nucleotide sequences per donor were sequenced, and roughly a sixth of those sequences were non-productive. The later analysis used no new phenotypic data to find candidate immune exposures, relying instead on TCR beta sequences and their occurrence across donors. Donor age, sex, ethnicity and CMV serostatus were collected together with the repertoire data. Both class I and class II loci were covered by HLA typing, at four-digit resolution. About five DR-DQ haplotypes were handled as single units for association and clustering because linkage in the cohort was strong. The T cell repertoires of 666 subjects were profiled by immunosequencing and related to cytomegalovirus serostatus. Among the approximately 400 genotyped donors, approximately 81% belonged to the genetic ancestry cluster associated with self-reported Caucasian donors. The number of donors typed differed by locus, with 629-630 for A, B, C, DRB1 and DQB1, around 500 for DQA1, approximately 580 for DPA1, and 450 to 480 for DPB1. Roughly 300 gigabases of sequencing data and approximately 93 million unique TCR sequences were included in an early release covering about 600 HLA-typed donors. A later analysis re-examined previously published TCR beta repertoires from over 500 donors and added high-resolution HLA genotyping to investigate patterns of TCR occurrence. A later genetic analysis used genome-wide SNP genotypes for about three fifths of the 666 donors, treating that subset as a discovery cohort. The aim of the study was to test whether cataloging public T cell receptors could identify signatures of past pathogen exposure. The study combined high-throughput TCR immunosequencing, statistical association of individual TCRs with disease status, and machine learning to predict cytomegalovirus infection status. To decide whether each TCR beta V gene segment behaved as functional or pseudogenic, an earlier analysis of approximately 620 of the donors relied on high-throughput TCR beta sequencing. Every repertoire in the discovery cohort had been generated on one and the same sequencing platform. A separate validation cohort of some 130 different subjects was used in addition to the roughly 670-subject first cohort.

Points the paper makes about the study in general: Most TCR sequences were observed very rarely across donors, whereas some public TCRs were present in many individuals. A further reported finding was that TCR beta sequences accurately predicted the HLA-A and HLA-B alleles for most subjects in the first cohort. Linkage disequilibrium might explain the correlated functional status among segregating V segments, but an unknown experimental factor could not be ruled out. A cluster of highly shared sequence variants was judged likely to be a technical artifact of the sequencing pipeline. In a later analysis, HLA-associated TCR beta chains were found to be more clonally expanded and to have lower generation probabilities than equally common non-associated chains. An association between a missense DCLRE1C variant and V-gene and J-gene trimming of TCR beta chains was found in a later genetic analysis and replicated in an independent cohort. The classifier was reported to diagnose cytomegalovirus status with high specificity and sensitivity in both the original and validation cohorts. The study listed 150 to 200 TCR beta chains as associated with cytomegalovirus. In a later analysis, some 17,000 TCR beta sequences were associated with specific HLA alleles at a false discovery rate of 0.05. For the cohort, immune exposure information was limited to CMV serostatus. Roughly uniform sequencing depth across donors was assumed in presence/absence analyses, although this assumption may not hold. According to a later analysis, most CMV-associated TCR beta chains appeared to be HLA-restricted, and the HLA associations seemed to be driven largely by CMV exposure. Because HLA typing was missing for some donors at each locus, association tests included only the typed subset. In vitro tests confirmed that a few of the cytomegalovirus-associated TCR beta chains recognize cytomegalovirus antigens. According to a later analysis, TCR association rates differed among HLA loci, with DRB1 alleles showing the most associated TCRs and HLA-C alleles showing the fewest. The authors suggested that the approach could potentially be extended to other disease states and immunological phenotypes. Broadly in line with IMGT annotations, most TCR beta V segments showed up in productive rearrangements about 87% or about 30% of the time in an earlier analysis of some 590 of the donors. Some IMGT-functional V segments, including TRBV6-2 and TRBV6-3, could not be told apart with the 87-base-pair reads, so those segments were excluded. A later genetic analysis reported fewer N-insertions in productive TCRs among donors in an Asian-associated ancestry cluster than the roughly 700-donor mean. Assigning TCR associations to individual alleles was difficult when HLA alleles, especially DR and DQ, strongly co-occurred. Because counts were too low, about 15 rarely observed V segments, including chromosome 9 orphons, were left out of the earlier analysis of about 500 of the donors. In this cohort, only TCR beta chains were sequenced, and detectable features were limited by the absence of alpha or paired-chain data. In a later analysis, several top co-occurrence clusters were reported to appear linked to parvovirus B19, influenza, CMV and Epstein-Barr virus.

The cohort consisted of 670 or so healthy bone marrow donors. All cohort members were sampled while nominally healthy, although unrecorded immune exposures were likely present. The donor tested CMV seropositive, placing the donor among the 289 seropositive members of the cohort. Every donor gave a peripheral blood sample, and the peripheral blood mononuclear cells from that sample were used for TCR beta sequencing. The Qiagen DNeasy Blood Extraction Kit was used to extract genomic DNA from the blood cell samples. The method was the immunoSEQ multiplex PCR assay. The multiplex PCR relied on a mix of 60 forward primers for TCR Vbeta segments and 13 reverse primers for TCR Jbeta segments. A multiplex PCR assay on genomic DNA amplified the CDR3 region of rearranged TCR beta genes. On the Illumina HiSeq System, the amplified TCR beta libraries were sequenced as 87-base-pair reads. Regarding the original processing steps: In a later analysis, 70 million to 95 million unique TCR beta chains were counted across the 650 to 750 repertoires, and roughly 10 million of these chains were shared by at least two donors. Raw reads were error-corrected and collapsed into unique sequences with a nearest-neighbor algorithm that merged closely related sequences to remove PCR and sequencing errors. To assign V, D and J gene segments, CDR3 sequences were aligned to IMGT reference sequences. Each retained sequence needed at least a six-nucleotide match to both a V gene segment and a J gene segment. Rearrangements were classified as productive when the CDR3 lacked stop codons and remained in frame with V and J, and all other rearrangements were classified as non-productive. Following IMGT convention, CDR3 was defined as the stretch from the second conserved V-encoded cysteine up to the conserved J-encoded phenylalanine. In an earlier analysis of approximately 590 of the donors, sequences lacking an unambiguous match to a single V gene segment were excluded. In an earlier analysis of about 590 of the donors, a V segment was called functional when productive rearrangements were above 56.7%, and segregating when the standard deviation between donors exceeded 5%. A statistical classification framework was developed to diagnose cytomegalovirus status using the catalog of TCR beta chain sequences. A later analysis assigned V and J genes by comparing TCR nucleotide sequences with IMGT/GENE-DB human TR gene sequences. The TCRdist pipeline was used in a later analysis to assign CDR3 sequences and most-parsimonious VDJ recombination scenarios. A later analysis defined each TCR beta chain by its CDR3 amino acid sequence plus V-gene family, and excluded reads lacking a unique V-gene family. A later analysis removed 592 highly shared, low-generation-probability nucleotide sequences to deal with suspected cross-contamination and a sequencing artifact. In a later analysis, a clonal expansion index was calculated for each public chain from normalized within-repertoire ranks of inferred template counts. Generation probabilities in a later analysis came from a VDJ recombination model fitted to out-of-frame rearrangements, and those results were checked against IGoR. Hypergeometric tests were used in a later analysis to score TCR-TCR, TCR-HLA and TCR-CMV co-occurrence, with a repertoire-size bias correction applied to the TCR pairs. In a later analysis, false discovery rates were estimated by permuting HLA or CMV assignments 20 times. In a later analysis, co-occurring TCRs were grouped using DBSCAN, with TCRdist sequence similarity added in when clustering inside HLA-allele-positive subsets. Repertoires with fewer than 30,000 or more than 120,000 public chains were left out of co-occurrence clustering, as were a handful of repertoires with anomalous nucleotide sharing. TCRdb retrieved this table from immuneACCESS and kept in-frame rearrangements only. Not all clones are present; in checked studies, unresolved V genes account for under half, and no reason is known for the remainder. V and J calls and clone size come straight from that table; D and trimming were deduced from the DNA. Here the sample has about 180,000 clones; more than 60% occur a single time. The ten largest clones capture 3.7% of the sample.

The CDR3 runs 15 residues from the cysteine to the phenylalanine. Only the CDR3 part of the read is kept: 45 bases, read in frame from the first base. A distance of 18 bases separates the germline ends of V and J, which lose 6 bases and 3 bases respectively. Taken from the germline V gene, the CDR1 and CDR2 loops are MDHEN and SYDVKM. This chain joins TRBV28 to TRBJ2-7; D gene: possibly TRBD2, on 5 matching bases. The source of this sequence is a woman aged 55-69 years in good health and CMV-seropositive. The sample taken for sequencing was PBMCs. The nucleotide sequence is given as TGTGCCAGCAGACTTGCCGGGGAGCGACTCTACGAGCAGTACTTC. This encodes CASRLAGERLYEQYF.